These T cell receptor beta chains were read from a single sample in a study of early T cells in non-severe SARS-CoV-2 infection. TCRdb ran MiXCR on the 5' RACE reads and lists one entry per CDR3 protein. The sample includes some 40,000 distinct CDR3 sequences, 5.3% of them seen just once. The sequencing sample was made of whole blood. The receptors shown here come from an adult who was a healthcare worker with PCR-confirmed SARS-CoV-2 infection or an uninfected control (not recorded which). Each CDR3 is given with its conserved first and last residue. D genes are given only for firm matches. Expanded clones are given a class, and other clones once, few, many or no size at all.

v_gene	j_gene	d_gene	abundance	CDR3aa	CDR3nt
TRBV11-3	TRBJ2-1	TRBD2	medium-sized	CASETSGTDEQFF	TGTGCCAGCGAGACTAGCGGGACGGATGAGCAGTTCTTC
TRBV29-1	TRBJ2-7	TRBD2	many	CSVEGLAGEEQYF	TGCAGCGTCGAGGGACTAGCGGGAGAGGAGCAGTACTTC
TRBV20-1	TRBJ1-2	-	many	CSARFRGGTGLYGYTF	TGCAGTGCTAGATTCCGGGGAGGAACAGGACTCTATGGCTACACCTTC
TRBV7-2	TRBJ2-3	-	-	CASSSDSRKDTQYF	TGTGCCAGCAGCTCCGACTCCCGCAAAGATACGCAGTATTTT
TRBV18	TRBJ2-7	TRBD1	-	CASSDYRGPNEQYF	TGTGCCAGCTCAGACTACAGGGGGCCCAACGAGCAGTACTTC
TRBV9	TRBJ1-1	-	-	CASSVSPMNTEAFF	TGTGCCAGCAGCGTATCTCCGATGAACACTGAAGCTTTCTTT
TRBV29-1	TRBJ2-1	TRBD1	many	CSVTGTGEFF	TGCAGCGTGACCGGGACAGGGGAGTTCTTC
TRBV7-6	TRBJ2-1	-	-	CASSAGATGSGEQFF	TGTGCCAGCAGCGCCGGCGCCACTGGTTCGGGTGAGCAGTTCTTC
TRBV5-1	TRBJ1-1	TRBD1	many	CASSLVGQGNTEAFF	TGCGCCAGCAGCTTGGTGGGACAGGGGAACACTGAAGCTTTCTTT
TRBV18	TRBJ2-7	TRBD1	few	CASSPRTTGGAYEQYF	TGTGCCAGCTCACCCCGAACTACAGGGGGTGCCTACGAGCAGTACTTC
TRBV7-2	TRBJ1-5	-	many	CATGRGSGSNQPQHF	TGTGCCACCGGACGGGGGTCCGGGAGCAATCAGCCCCAGCATTTT
TRBV6-2/TRBV6-3	TRBJ2-7	-	many	CASSYSPDSQKSYEQYF	TGTGCCAGCAGTTACTCGCCGGACTCCCAGAAATCCTACGAGCAGTACTTC
TRBV6-2/TRBV6-3	TRBJ2-7	TRBD2	-	CASRRLAGTYEQYF	TGTGCCAGTCGCCGACTAGCGGGTACCTACGAGCAGTACTTC
TRBV20-1	TRBJ2-7	TRBD2	few	CSASTLGGTREQYF	TGCAGTGCTAGCACCCTGGGGGGGACTCGGGAGCAGTACTTC
TRBV12-3/TRBV12-4	TRBJ2-1	TRBD1	few	CASSFGTGAHNEQFF	TGTGCCAGCAGTTTTGGGACAGGGGCCCACAATGAGCAGTTCTTC
TRBV7-3	TRBJ2-3	-	many	CASSFQGSPGDTQYF	TGTGCCAGCAGCTTCCAGGGGTCGCCCGGAGATACGCAGTATTTT
TRBV5-5	TRBJ2-1	TRBD2	medium-sized	CASSRAGVNNEQFF	TGTGCCAGCAGTCGGGCGGGAGTCAACAATGAGCAGTTCTTC
TRBV10-2	TRBJ2-1	-	many	CASSEGRGDYNEQFF	TGCGCCAGCAGTGAGGGACGGGGCGACTACAATGAGCAGTTCTTC
TRBV30	TRBJ1-2	-	many	CAWHGVNYGYTF	TGTGCCTGGCATGGGGTTAACTATGGCTACACCTTC
TRBV12-3/TRBV12-4	TRBJ1-6	-	many	CASGLDISSGGSPLHF	TGTGCCAGCGGGCTCGACATCTCCTCTGGGGGTTCACCCCTCCACTTT
TRBV30	TRBJ1-4	-	many	CAWSVGAGMGEKLFF	TGTGCCTGGAGTGTTGGGGCAGGGATGGGTGAAAAACTGTTTTTT
TRBV10-3	TRBJ2-2	-	-	CAISEAPYERDTGELFF	TGTGCCATCAGTGAGGCCCCGTACGAAAGAGACACCGGGGAGCTGTTTTTT
TRBV6-5	TRBJ2-2	-	many	CASSMGARRTGELFF	TGTGCCAGCAGTATGGGGGCTAGACGCACCGGGGAGCTGTTTTTT
TRBV12-3/TRBV12-4	TRBJ1-2	-	many	CASSFKGTNYGYTF	TGTGCCAGCAGTTTTAAGGGGACCAACTATGGCTACACCTTC
TRBV20-1	TRBJ2-1	-	-	CSASLYNEQFF	TGCAGTGCTAGTCTCTACAATGAGCAGTTCTTC
TRBV5-1	TRBJ1-2	-	many	CASSSGVQANYGYTF	TGCGCCAGCAGCTCAGGGGTCCAAGCTAACTATGGCTACACCTTC
TRBV5-8	TRBJ2-3	TRBD1	few	CASSSGQGRTTDTQYF	TGTGCCAGCAGCTCGGGACAGGGGCGGACCACAGATACGCAGTATTTT
TRBV5-1	TRBJ2-2	TRBD1	many	CASRTGIPTNTGELFF	TGCGCCAGTCGGACAGGGATCCCCACGAACACCGGGGAGCTGTTTTTT
TRBV29-1	TRBJ2-3	TRBD2	many	CSARTSGTDTQYF	TGCAGCGCCCGGACTAGCGGCACAGATACGCAGTATTTT
TRBV10-3	TRBJ2-1	TRBD2	many	CAISESTSGNNEQFF	TGTGCCATCAGTGAGTCGACTAGCGGAAACAATGAGCAGTTCTTC
TRBV9	TRBJ2-1	-	many	CASSPAGYNEQFF	TGTGCCAGCAGCCCGGCGGGTTACAATGAGCAGTTCTTC
TRBV4-3	TRBJ2-7	TRBD1	many	CASSQAKDRGHEQYF	TGCGCCAGCAGCCAAGCCAAGGACAGGGGGCACGAGCAGTACTTC
TRBV11-2	TRBJ1-1	-	many	CASSPERVNTEAFF	TGTGCCAGCAGCCCAGAGAGGGTGAACACTGAAGCTTTCTTT
TRBV5-1	TRBJ1-1	-	many	CASSLVAATNTEAFF	TGCGCCAGCAGCTTGGTCGCGGCTACGAACACTGAAGCTTTCTTT
TRBV7-2	TRBJ2-5	TRBD2	many	CASSPWTSGGPLAETQYF	TGTGCCAGCAGCCCGTGGACTAGCGGGGGCCCCTTGGCGGAGACCCAGTACTTC
TRBV7-8	TRBJ1-2	-	many	CASSLRETGYGYTF	TGTGCCAGCAGCTTAAGAGAGACGGGGTATGGCTACACCTTC
TRBV5-1	TRBJ1-1	-	many	CASSLGQALNTEAFF	TGCGCCAGCAGCTTGGGACAGGCATTGAACACTGAAGCTTTCTTT
TRBV20-1	TRBJ2-1	TRBD1	many	CSALGQGDPTEQFF	TGCAGTGCTCTGGGACAGGGGGATCCCACCGAGCAGTTCTTC
TRBV29-1	TRBJ2-1	TRBD1	many	CSVPDRGGIGVQFF	TGCAGCGTACCGGACAGGGGGGGAATAGGTGTGCAGTTCTTC
TRBV20-1	TRBJ2-7	TRBD2	many	CSARDYTSGSNEQYF	TGCAGTGCTAGAGATTATACTAGCGGGAGCAACGAGCAGTACTTC
TRBV7-6	TRBJ2-2	-	-	CASSPTSRGTNTGELFF	TGTGCCAGCAGCCCCACTTCCCGGGGCACGAACACCGGGGAGCTGTTTTTT
TRBV28	TRBJ1-5	TRBD1	-	CASSLFGTGGTAQHF	TGTGCCAGCAGTTTATTCGGGACAGGGGGAACTGCCCAGCATTTT
TRBV20-1	TRBJ1-1	-	many	CSGRADSEAFF	TGCAGTGGCAGGGCTGACTCTGAAGCTTTCTTT
TRBV24-1	TRBJ2-6	TRBD2	-	CATSPTSGSISGANVLTF	TGTGCCACCAGTCCCACTAGCGGCAGTATCTCCGGGGCCAACGTCCTGACTTTC
TRBV4-2	TRBJ2-7	-	many	CASSQDPDTAYEQYF	TGTGCCAGCAGCCAAGACCCCGACACTGCCTACGAGCAGTACTTC
TRBV11-2	TRBJ2-1	-	many	CASSLEKIRTRGNEQFF	TGTGCCAGCAGCTTAGAGAAAATACGGACCCGAGGTAATGAGCAGTTCTTC
TRBV7-6	TRBJ2-3	-	many	CASAWGARTDTQYF	TGTGCCAGCGCGTGGGGAGCCCGCACAGATACGCAGTATTTT
TRBV3-1	TRBJ2-5	TRBD2	few	CASSQSTSGKETQYF	TGTGCCAGCAGCCAATCAACTAGCGGGAAGGAGACCCAGTACTTC
TRBV7-8	TRBJ2-7	TRBD2	many	CANSLVGGASGRVEQYF	TGTGCCAACAGCTTAGTCGGAGGGGCTAGCGGGAGAGTTGAGCAGTACTTC
TRBV14	TRBJ2-2	-	many	CASSQVIRGGPGELFF	TGTGCCAGCAGCCAAGTAATCCGGGGTGGCCCCGGGGAGCTGTTTTTT
TRBV3-2	TRBJ2-5	-	few	CASSQTGAGSETQYF	TGTGCCAGCAGCCAGACAGGGGCAGGTTCGGAGACCCAGTACTTC
TRBV4-1	TRBJ1-6	-	many	CASSQGQYNSPLHF	TGCGCCAGCAGCCAAGGGCAGTATAATTCACCCCTCCACTTT
TRBV11-2	TRBJ1-1	-	many	CASSPDDWNTEAFF	TGTGCCAGCAGCCCGGATGACTGGAACACTGAAGCTTTCTTT